These T cell receptor beta chains were read from a single sample in a study of technical replicates of blood from several donors. Generated by immunoSEQ multiplex PCR, the TCRdb table keeps only in-frame clones and is missing some. The table has about 60,000 clones, approximately 87% seen once. Sequencing input: PBMCs. The source is a human donor in good health. Some clones in this sample may be carry-over from other donors' samples. The CDR3 runs from the conserved cysteine through the conserved F or W. A D gene is named only where the DNA matches it firmly. Size is omitted from some rows. Given values are once, few, many or a class for expanded clones.

V gene	D gene	clone size	J gene	CDR3 DNA	CDR3 protein
TRBV6-5	NA	NA	TRBJ2-7	TGTGCCAGCAGTACCACAGGGCCCGTCTACGAGCAGTACTTC	CASSTTGPVYEQYF
TRBV2	NA	many	TRBJ1-5	TGTGCCAGCAGAGAATCAGGGATTTATAGCAATCAGCCCCAGCATTTT	CASRESGIYSNQPQHF
TRBV7-8	TRBD1	once	TRBJ2-7	TGTGCCAGCAGCCCTCGGACAGGGGAGTACGAGCAGTACTTC	CASSPRTGEYEQYF
TRBV4-1	TRBD2	NA	TRBJ2-1	TGCGCCAGCAGCCAGTACGGACTAGCCGCCTACAATGAGCAGTTCTTC	CASSQYGLAAYNEQFF
TRBV2	NA	NA	TRBJ2-1	TGTGCCAGCAGCCAACAGGGTGGGGAGCAGTTCTTC	CASSQQGGEQFF
TRBV19	NA	NA	TRBJ1-1	TGTGCCAGTAGTATAGGACAGCCGTCCTTGAACACTGAAGCTTTCTTT	CASSIGQPSLNTEAFF
TRBV13	TRBD2	NA	TRBJ2-5	TGTGCCAGCAGCTGGCAGCGACTAGCGGGAGGAGAGGGAGAGACCCAGTACTTC	CASSWQRLAGGEGETQYF
TRBV6-1	NA	NA	TRBJ2-2	TGTGCCAGCAAATTATATACGAACACCGGGGAGCTGTTTTTT	CASKLYTNTGELFF
TRBV6-5	NA	NA	TRBJ1-5	TGTGCCAGCCCAAAACAGGATCAGCCCCAGCATTTT	CASPKQDQPQHF
TRBV6-5	NA	NA	TRBJ2-7	TGTGCCAGCAGTTACGCGGGGGCCACTTCCTCCTACGAGCAGTACTTC	CASSYAGATSSYEQYF
TRBV5-1	TRBD2	NA	TRBJ2-5	TGCGCCAGCAGCAGGACTAGCGGGGGCTCGTTAGAGACCCAGTACTTC	CASSRTSGGSLETQYF
TRBV15	NA	NA	TRBJ2-6	TGTGCCACCAGCAATGTCAATTCTGGGGCCAACGTCCTGACTTTC	CATSNVNSGANVLTF
TRBV7-2	TRBD1	few	TRBJ2-1	TGTGCCAGCAGCTTCGACAGGGCAAATGAGCAGTTCTTC	CASSFDRANEQFF
TRBV7-8	NA	NA	TRBJ2-3	TGTGCCAGCAGACGTACTGAAGATACGCAGTATTTT	CASRRTEDTQYF
TRBV10-3	NA	NA	TRBJ1-5	TGTGCCATCAGTGAAATAGGAGGACTACAGCCCCAGCATTTT	CAISEIGGLQPQHF
TRBV29-1	NA	NA	TRBJ2-1	TGCAGCGTTGAGTCAGGGCTCTTC	CSVESGLF
TRBV6-1	NA	NA	TRBJ1-5	TGTGCCAGCACTTGGGCAGGGGATAGCAATCAGCCCCAGCATTTT	CASTWAGDSNQPQHF
TRBV7-2	NA	NA	TRBJ1-5	TGTGCCAGCAGCCCCCGACAGATCAATCAGCCCCAGCATTTT	CASSPRQINQPQHF
TRBV7-3	TRBD2	NA	TRBJ2-1	TGTGCCAGCAAAGAAACCCTCGGGACTAGCGACGGGGGCCCTTACAATGAGCAGTTCTTC	CASKETLGTSDGGPYNEQFF
TRBV15	NA	NA	TRBJ1-3	TGTGCCACCAGCAGTCGAACAGTTAACTCTGGAAACACCATATATTTT	CATSSRTVNSGNTIYF
TRBV5-1	NA	NA	TRBJ1-3	TGCGCCAGCAGCTCGCGGGGGGGTAATTTCCCAACGCGCTCTGGAAACACCATATATTTT	CASSSRGGNFPTRSGNTIYF
TRBV5-1	NA	NA	TRBJ2-7	TGCGCCAGCAGCTGCCGTAGACAGGACTCCTACGAGCAGTACTTC	CASSCRRQDSYEQYF
TRBV20-1	NA	once	TRBJ2-1	TGCAGTGCTAGAAGTCGGGATGAGCAGTTCTTC	CSARSRDEQFF
TRBV25-1	TRBD1	NA	TRBJ2-7	TGTGCCAGCAGTGAATCGGGGACAGCCTACGAGCAGTACTTC	CASSESGTAYEQYF
TRBV5-1	NA	NA	TRBJ1-6	TGCGCCAGCAGCCCGGGATGGGCGTCCAGGCATTCACCCCTCCACTTT	CASSPGWASRHSPLHF
TRBV11-2	NA	once	TRBJ2-5	TGTGCCAGCAGCTTAGGCGAGTGGGAGACCCAGTACTTC	CASSLGEWETQYF
TRBV6-5	TRBD1	NA	TRBJ1-5	TGTGCCAGCAGTTTACGTACCGGGACAGGGGTGTGGCCCCAGCATTTT	CASSLRTGTGVWPQHF
TRBV7-2	NA	NA	TRBJ2-1	TGTGCCAGCAGCTTAGGGGGCGGGGGCGTCGGGTTCAATGAGCAGTTCTTC	CASSLGGGGVGFNEQFF
TRBV10-3	NA	NA	TRBJ2-5	TGTGCCATCAGTAGGGGGTTAGAGACCCAGTACTTC	CAISRGLETQYF
TRBV6-6	NA	NA	TRBJ1-2	TGTGCCAGCACCCCGGCGGGATCTCGTGGCTACACCTTC	CASTPAGSRGYTF
TRBV19	NA	NA	TRBJ1-1	TGTGCCAGTAGTATAGACCCACGGGAAGCTTTCTTT	CASSIDPREAFF
TRBV5-1	NA	NA	TRBJ2-5	TGCGCCAGCAGCTCCGCCTATCGCGAGACCCAGTACTTC	CASSSAYRETQYF
TRBV7-3	TRBD1	NA	TRBJ1-2	TGTGCCAGCAGCTTACTAGGGCAGGGGGCAAGTGGCTACACCTTC	CASSLLGQGASGYTF
TRBV28	NA	NA	TRBJ2-7	TGTGCCAGCAGTTTTATGGGGGGGGGCCACTCAGTAGCCTACGAGCAGTACTTC	CASSFMGGGHSVAYEQYF
TRBV5-1	TRBD2	NA	TRBJ2-3	TGCGCCAGCAGCTTGGGGCGGGCGGGGGGACGCACAGATACGCAGTATTTT	CASSLGRAGGRTDTQYF
TRBV11-2	TRBD2	few	TRBJ2-1	TGTGCCAGCAGCTCCCTTAGGACTAGCGGGAGAGGGAATGAGCAGTTCTTC	CASSSLRTSGRGNEQFF
TRBV6-5	NA	NA	TRBJ1-1	TGTGCCAGCAGTTACTCCGTCAGGGCGAACACTGAAGCTTTCTTT	CASSYSVRANTEAFF
TRBV25-1	NA	NA	TRBJ1-2	TGTGCCAGCAGTGCCCCTCAGGAATTCTATGGCTACACCTTC	CASSAPQEFYGYTF
TRBV5-1	NA	NA	TRBJ1-1	TGCGCCAGCAGCTTGGGTTCCCGGGGCACTGAAGCTTTCTTT	CASSLGSRGTEAFF
TRBV7-3	NA	few	TRBJ1-1	TGTGCCAGCAGCACCATGGGGGGGGCTGAAGCTTTCTTT	CASSTMGGAEAFF
TRBV4-3	TRBD2	NA	TRBJ2-7	TGCGCCAGCAGCCAGATATTCGGGGGGGCCTACGAGCAGTACTTC	CASSQIFGGAYEQYF
TRBV5-5	TRBD1	NA	TRBJ2-7	TGTGCCAGCAGCCCCGGGACAGGCCCCTACGAGCAGTACTTC	CASSPGTGPYEQYF
TRBV5-6	NA	NA	TRBJ1-2	TGTGCCAGCAGACACCTGGAGGTTAACTATGGCTACACCTTC	CASRHLEVNYGYTF
TRBV30	NA	once	TRBJ2-3	TGTGCCTGGAGTCGGTCCCCGACGTCCCTCGGGGTGGATACGCAGTATTTT	CAWSRSPTSLGVDTQYF
TRBV20-1	NA	NA	TRBJ1-4	TGCAGTGCTAACTCAAAAGAAAAACTGTTTTTT	CSANSKEKLFF
TRBV2	NA	NA	TRBJ2-5	TGTGCCAGTACAAGCTCGACAGGTACCCAGTACTTC	CASTSSTGTQYF
TRBV12-5	NA	NA	TRBJ2-7	TGTGCTAGTGGTTCGGCCTACGAGCAGTACTTC	CASGSAYEQYF
TRBV29-1	NA	NA	TRBJ1-6	TGCAGCGTTGGGCTGGACATTAATTCACCCCTCCACTTT	CSVGLDINSPLHF
TRBV4-2	NA	NA	TRBJ1-2	TGTGCCAGCAGCCCAAAAGGGGCAGTCGGCTATGGCTACACCTTC	CASSPKGAVGYGYTF
TRBV7-9	TRBD2	NA	TRBJ2-7	TGTGCCAGCAGTCCTAGCGGGGGGTCCTACGAGCAGTACTTC	CASSPSGGSYEQYF
TRBV29-1	TRBD2	NA	TRBJ2-2	TGCAGCGCCCGGCGGGCGGGGGAGAACACCGGGGAGCTGTTTTTT	CSARRAGENTGELFF
TRBV7-3	NA	NA	TRBJ1-3	TGTGCCAGCAGATACCAACAGGAAAGCTCTGGAAACACCATATATTTT	CASRYQQESSGNTIYF
TRBV27	TRBD1	few	TRBJ1-1	TGTGCCAGCAGTCCGGGACAGGGGGCAAGTGAAGCTTTCTTT	CASSPGQGASEAFF